This TCR beta chain was sequenced during a study of blood T cell repertoires in COVID-19 (dated by TCRdb to the early 2020s). Broadly, across the study: Collaborator samples came from the United States, Italy and Spain and covered acute and convalescent phases of COVID-19. The repertoires were released in a freely available public database intended as a resource for research on the immune response to SARS-CoV-2. The samples were drawn from the first 160 participants of the ongoing ImmuneRACE study and from 950 to 1,500 subjects provided by 6 global collaborators. The prospective study material was composed of cDNA or gDNA derived from T cells, B-cell-depleted T cells, or PBMCs. The sample metadata nearly always contained a de-identified subject ID, COVID-19 status, age in years and sex. Deeply sampled blood TCRbeta repertoires from subjects exposed to, actively infected with, or recovered from COVID-19 were included in the dataset. HLA class I and class II types, where available, came from metadata supplied by the sample provider rather than from assay-based typing.

At one collaborating source in Seattle, patients were enrolled during active infection and were followed longitudinally through the course of disease. Whole blood was collected in K2EDTA tubes by collaborating institutions according to the institutions' own protocols. For TCRbeta analysis, collaborator samples were shipped as frozen whole blood, as isolated PBMCs, or as DNA extracted from either sample type. The investigation overall reported the following: The quantity of clinical and demographic metadata differed by source and by participant and was supplied without curation.

CDR1 and CDR2 are drawn from the germline V gene: MNHEY, SVGAGI. The CDR3 measures 13 amino acids from cysteine to phenylalanine. The DNA shown is the 39-base CDR3, in frame from base 1. Germline trimming: 7 bases from V, 9 bases from J; junction bases outside gene matches: 5. TCRbeta CDR3 regions were amplified from genomic DNA by means of the immunoSEQ Assay, a bias-controlled multiplex PCR. In the source study's methods: Nucleated cell counts per sample were estimated from amplification of reference gene primers within the assay. Sequence reads were collapsed and filtered to measure the absolute abundance of every unique TCRbeta CDR3 rearrangement. Productive Simpson clonality was computed per sample as the square root of Simpson's diversity index over productive rearrangements. The immuneACCESS repertoire file appears here via TCRdb, limited to in-frame rearrangements. These files lack a portion of the clones; in checked studies, under half of the deficit traces to unresolved V genes, and the cause of the others is not known. V and J calls and clone size come straight from that table; D and trimming were deduced from the DNA. In all, the sample holds roughly 150,000 clones, and about 92% of those were seen once. The ten largest clones capture about 2% of the sample.

Turning to this clone: The antigen this receptor binds is unknown. One base away there is no much larger clone; base qualities are not given.

The receptor chain draws on TRBV6-5 and TRBJ1-6; the central 8 bases match TRBD1. The sample comprised peripheral blood. The TCR comes from a woman aged 60-70 years with COVID-19, enrolled during active disease. The DNA reads as follows: TGTGCCAGCAAAGGAGGACAGGGTTCACCCCTCCACTTT. Translation gives CASKGGQGSPLHF.